The clone carrying this T cell receptor beta chain was observed a few times. Its antigen is not known. This entry comes from a study of early T cells in non-severe SARS-CoV-2 infection. Study information: The authors sequenced bulk RNA from unsorted whole blood, leaving chains unpaired.

Study findings and constraints: VDJdb matches were skewed toward anti-spike CD8 T cell responses.

CDR3 length: 12 amino acids. With 4 bases removed from V and 6 bases from J, the gap between germline ends came to 10 bases. Germline V gene sequence: CDR1 DFQATT, CDR2 SNEGSKA (reference sequence). Unique molecular identifiers were added to individual cDNA molecules. TCRdb reprocessed the 5' RACE reads via MiXCR and lists one record per CDR3 protein. The data contain about 77,000 distinct CDR3 sequences, approximately 9.1% of them seen just once; the ten biggest clones take up about 4.8%. Source material: whole blood. This receptor was taken from an adult who was a healthcare worker with PCR-confirmed SARS-CoV-2 infection or an uninfected control (not recorded which). The rearrangement links TRBV20-1 to TRBJ2-1; a weak D match, TRBD1 (6 bases). CDR3 sequence: CSAMEDSNEQFF. The DNA for the CDR3 is TGCAGTGCTATGGAGGACAGCAATGAGCAGTTCTTC.